Below are 6 T cell receptor beta chains sequenced from a single sample in a study of blood T cells in healthy people across ages. A second 7 to 11 cycle PCR used barcoded and J-beta primers. TCRdb re-analysed the 5' RACE reads in MiXCR, keeping a single row per CDR3 protein. The sample yields some 1.4 million distinct CDR3 sequences, roughly 40% seen once. The material sequenced was blood. These receptors came from a woman aged 18-29 years in good health.

This clonotype has only a few counts. V gene TRBV5-1 combines with J gene TRBJ2-1; 7 bases fit TRBD1. This CDR3 is 14 amino acids long. V shed 4 bases and J 7 bases; nucleotides not matched to a gene: 8. Looked up from germline, CDR1 is SGHRS and CDR2 is YFSETQ. The CDR3 sequence: CASSPGDRENEQFF. DNA of the CDR3: TGCGCCAGCAGCCCGGGCGACAGGGAAAATGAGCAGTTCTTC. The complete variable domain, with remaining parts taken from reference TRBV5-1 and TRBJ2-1, reads KAGVTQTPRYLIKTRGQQVTLSCSPISGHRSVSWYQQTPGQGLQFLFEYFSETQRNKGNFPGRFSGRQFSNSRSEMNVSTLELGDSALYLCASSPGDRENEQFFGPGTRLTVL.

The CDR3 DNA follows: TGTGCCAGCAGCCCCACCACGGGAGGGGGGGAGACCCAGTTCTTC. It encodes CASSPTTGGGETQFF. The gene calls are TRBV7-2 and TRBJ2-1; 8 bases map to TRBD2. Germline values: CDR1 SGHTA, CDR2 FQGNSA. The CDR3 extends over 15 amino acids. The V segment lost 5 bases and the J segment 13 bases; nucleotides outside the gene matches: 16.

This clonotype was found a few times. This sequence joins TRBV10-2 and TRBJ2-3, with D unresolved. V lost 5 bases, J lost 4 bases, and 7 bases lay in between. Germline V gives CDR1 WSHSY, CDR2 SAAADI. The CDR3 loop spans 12 amino acids. The CDR3 DNA reads as TGCGCCAGCAGTAAAAACCCAGATACGCAGTATTTT. Encoded protein: CASSKNPDTQYF.

Only a few counts were recorded for this clonotype. The CDR3 nucleotides are TGTGCCAGCAGCGACTTAGCGGGGCAAAGCACAGATACGCAGTATTTT. Its translation is CASSDLAGQSTDTQYF. The V call is TRBV7-9, the J call TRBJ2-3; 8 bases map to TRBD2. Trimming at V came to 5 bases and at J to 0 bases, leaving 7 bases not matched to a gene. The germline V gene has CDR1 SEHNR and CDR2 FQNEAQ (reference sequence). The CDR3 extends over 16 amino acids.

The chain links TRBV28 to TRBJ2-5; D unclear. Trimming took 6 bases from V and 5 from J, leaving 19 bases between them. From germline, CDR1 is MDHEN and CDR2 SYDVKM. The CDR3 has 15 amino acids. The CDR3 region is CASSPPGDLGETQYF. The CDR3 DNA sequence: TGTGCCAGCAGCCCACCGGGCGATTTGGGGGAGACCCAGTACTTC.

This chain uses TRBV20-1 with TRBJ1-1; D not resolved. The germline V and J ends were trimmed by 7 bases and 2 bases, with 8 bases remaining between them. The CDR3 runs 11 residues. CDR1 is DFQATT and CDR2 is SNEGSKA in the germline V gene (reference sequence). This CDR3 is CSVFANTEAFF. In nucleotides, the CDR3 is TGCAGTGTTTTCGCTAACACTGAAGCTTTCTTT.